This TCR beta chain was identified during a study of T cell responses to AZD1222 COVID-19 vaccine. Study findings and constraints: Within unmutated variant regions lay the reported targets of nearly half of spike-specific TCRs. Across spike, vaccine-associated CD4 TCRs were found, dominant at 160-218 and 743-854.

Germline V gene data show CDR1 as LGHNT and CDR2 as FRNRAP. This CDR3 region has 14 residues. Profiled with immunoSEQ multiplex PCR; TCRdb holds only in-frame clones, not every one. The sample contains 120,000 or so clones, 92% of which appear only once. Concerning this clone: Its target is unknown. At one end, the junction sequence differs from germline, possibly due to a read error.

This sequence was found in an adult who received the AZD1222 COVID-19 vaccine. The chain carries TRBV12-5 and TRBJ1-2, with D maybe TRBD1 (6 bases). The sample in question was peripheral blood, obtained 28 days after the second AZD1222 dose. CDR3 protein: CASGIGDRPAALGF. The CDR3 DNA follows: TGTGCTAGTGGCATCGGCGACAGGCCCGCCGCCTTAGGCTTC.